Below, 25 T cell receptor beta chains from the same sample are listed, as sequenced in a study of PD-1 blockade in classical Hodgkin lymphoma (dated by TCRdb to 2019 to 2021). The library was obtained by the immunoSEQ multiplex PCR assay. TCRdb mirrors the immuneACCESS table, restricted to in-frame sequences. Some clones are absent from its copies; in checked studies, under half trace to an unresolved V gene, and the reason for the others is unknown. The sample contains around 19,000 clones, 77% of them found a single time. Clones ranked in the top ten supply 35% to 50% of the sample. Interpreted using the paper, the time point label stands for: cycle 2 day 1 (C2D1) of nivolumab. Every trial patient had relapsed after autologous stem cell transplantation, and cohorts A, B and C differed in prior brentuximab vedotin exposure. The specimen comprised peripheral blood mononuclear cells (PBMCs), sampled before the second cycle of nivolumab. All receptors come from a human donor with classical Hodgkin lymphoma.

This chain joins TRBV19 and TRBJ2-1; 12 nucleotides agree with TRBD1. The CDR3 extends over 15 amino acids. The ends lost 7 bases at V and 8 bases at J; junction bases unmatched: 9. Germline loops: CDR1 LNHDA, CDR2 SQIVND (reference sequence). As DNA, the CDR3 is TGTGCCAGTAATATGGGGGACAGGGGGCGTGATGAGCAGTTCTTC. It codes for CASNMGDRGRDEQFF.

This clone showed up just once. Other DNA sequences within the sample encode an identical CDR3. The chain is built from TRBV4-3 and TRBJ2-3; D possibly matches TRBD1 or TRBD2 (5 bases each). Germline lookup yields CDR1 LGHNA and CDR2 YSLEER. The CDR3 has 15 residues. V shed 0 bases and J shed 2 bases, with 9 bases lying between them. The CDR3 is CASSQDRGDTDTQYF. For the CDR3, the DNA is TGCGCCAGCAGCCAAGATAGGGGAGACACAGATACGCAGTATTTT.

This clone has just one count. Written as DNA, the CDR3 is TGCGCCAGCAGCCAAAGCGGGAGGGGAGGCGAGCAGTACTTC. Translation gives CASSQSGRGGEQYF. The gene calls are TRBV4-3 and TRBJ2-7, with TRBD2 matching over 10 bases. Per germline, CDR1 LGHNA and CDR2 YSLEER. The junction had 4 bases not matched to a gene; V was cut back by 2 bases and J by 6 bases. The CDR3 is 14 residues long.

This chain connects TRBV28 to TRBJ1-4; maybe TRBD1 (5 bases). CDR3 size: 12 residues. From germline, CDR1 is MDHEN and CDR2 SYDVKM. Between the trimmed V and J ends, which lost 6 bases and 8 bases, there was a span of 10 bases. The CDR3 DNA reads as TGTGCCAGCAGCCAGGGTTGGGAAAAACTGTTTTTT. Translated, it gives CASSQGWEKLFF.

The chain recombines TRBV5-6 with TRBJ2-7; D is perhaps TRBD1 (7 bases). V was clipped by 4 bases and J by 3 bases, with 20 bases between them. This CDR3 spans 16 amino acids. CDR1 and CDR2 from the germline V gene are SGHDT and YYEEEE. CDR3 sequence (DNA): TGTGCCAGCAGCCCCAGGGGGGTGGGACAGATCTACGAGCAGTACTTC. Residues: CASSPRGVGQIYEQYF.

The chain is built from TRBV27 and TRBJ1-6; no clear D gene. Germline V gene data show CDR1 as MNHEY and CDR2 as SMNVEV (reference sequence). The CDR3 is 14 amino acids. Trimming shortened V by 2 bases and J by 11 bases, and 13 bases separated the two germline ends. The CDR3 DNA follows: TGTGCCAGCAGTTTAGGAGACCCCTACACACCCCTCCACTTT. Translated: CASSLGDPYTPLHF.

The CDR3 DNA reads as TGTGCCAGCAGTGCCCCCGGGGGGGGAGTCGAGCAGTACTTC. Protein product: CASSAPGGGVEQYF. The chain recombines TRBV2 with TRBJ2-7; 8 bases agree with TRBD2. The germline V gene encodes CDR1 SNHLY and CDR2 FYNNEI. The trim removed 4 bases at V and 6 bases at J, leaving 8 bases unmatched. CDR3 length: 14 amino acids.

The chain employs TRBV5-6 and TRBJ1-1; no definite D call. V lost 4 bases and J lost 1, with 14 bases in between. From germline, CDR1 is SGHDT and CDR2 YYEEEE. The CDR3 spans 15 residues. The CDR3 here is CASSLVWNGNTEAFF. CDR3 DNA: TGTGCCAGCAGCCTGGTCTGGAACGGGAACACTGAAGCTTTCTTT.

This clone has more than one count but fewer than ten. The rearrangement joins TRBV7-9 to TRBJ1-2; the match to TRBD1 covers 9 bases. CDR3 length: 14 amino acids. Germline loops: CDR1 SEHNR, CDR2 FQNEAQ (reference sequence). The trim removed 6 bases at V and 7 bases at J, leaving 9 bases unmatched. The CDR3 DNA reads as TGTGCCAGCAGGGGACAGGGAGAATGGAGTGGCTACACCTTC. Translating gives CASRGQGEWSGYTF.

V usage is TRBV19 and J usage is TRBJ1-1; the D gene is possibly TRBD1 (6 bases). The CDR3 totals 16 residues. Germline-derived CDR1 and CDR2 are LNHDA and SQIVND (reference sequence). The V end lost 3 bases, the J end lost 6 bases, and 20 bases lay between the germline ends. The CDR3 sequence: CASSIRGTGTIPEAFF. CDR3 coding DNA: TGTGCCAGTAGTATCAGGGGAACAGGGACGATCCCTGAAGCTTTCTTT.

In DNA, the CDR3 is TGTGCCAGCAGTGACTCCTCGAGCTCCTACAATGAGCAGTTCTTC. Translating it yields CASSDSSSSYNEQFF. The chain recombines TRBV27 with TRBJ2-1, with D hard to call. Trimming pared 5 bases from V and 0 bases from J, leaving 11 bases between. Germline V gene sequence: CDR1 MNHEY, CDR2 SMNVEV (reference sequence). CDR3 length equals 15 residues.

The chain recombines TRBV6-6 with TRBJ2-3; 7 bases map to TRBD1. This CDR3 contains 12 residues. Germline loops: CDR1 MNHNY, CDR2 SVGAGI (reference sequence). Trimming at V came to 6 bases and at J to 3 bases, leaving 0 bases not matched to a gene. The CDR3 region has the DNA TGTGCCAGCAGCAGGGGGACAGATACGCAGTATTTT. Amino acids: CASSRGTDTQYF.

The chain combines TRBV11-1 with TRBJ2-7; D perhaps matches TRBD2 (6 bases). The CDR3 loop spans 13 amino acids. The V gene's germline CDR1 is SGHAT and CDR2 FQDESV (reference sequence). V lost 2 bases and J lost 5, with 10 bases in between. CDR3 loop: CASSLWRGHEQYF. CDR3 DNA sequence: TGTGCCAGCAGCTTATGGAGGGGTCACGAGCAGTACTTC.

The chain combines TRBV9 with TRBJ2-1; 8 bases align to TRBD1. This CDR3 has 17 residues. Germline trimming cut 4 bases from V and 1 base from J; bases unmatched to any gene: 10. Germline CDR1 and CDR2: SGDLS and YYNGEE. The CDR3 region is CASSQSGTGLSYNEQFF. The CDR3 region has the DNA TGTGCCAGCAGCCAATCCGGGACAGGACTATCCTACAATGAGCAGTTCTTC.

The chain uses TRBV19 and TRBJ2-1, with 10 bases matching TRBD2. Germline V gives CDR1 LNHDA, CDR2 SQIVND (reference sequence). The CDR3 spans 14 residues. Trimming at V came to 9 bases and at J to 9 bases, leaving 11 bases not matched to a gene. The CDR3 loop reads CASSTSGVPGEQFF. The CDR3 nucleotides read TGTGCCAGCTCCACTAGCGGGGTCCCCGGTGAGCAGTTCTTC.

This clone was recorded once. The chain couples TRBV7-3 to TRBJ2-2; D might be TRBD1 (6 bases). Germline CDR1 and CDR2: SGHTA and FQGTGA. The V end was cut by 6 bases, the J end by 6 bases, with 14 bases between. The CDR3 is 14 residues long. CDR3 in DNA: TGTGCCAGCAGGCGTCGACAGGCCTCCGGGGAGCTGTTTTTT. It codes for CASRRRQASGELFF.

This clone was counted between two and nine times. The chain combines TRBV5-1 with TRBJ2-5; 10 bases match TRBD1. This CDR3 is 13 amino acids long. J gave up 6 bases and V 7 bases, and 6 bases lay outside the gene matches. Germline lookup yields CDR1 SGHRS and CDR2 YFSETQ. The CDR3 nucleotides read TGCGCCAGCCCGGGACAGGGGAGGAAGACCCAGTACTTC. It specifies CASPGQGRKTQYF.

The CDR3 nucleotides are TGTGCCTGGAGTGTTAAGTTTTACGAGCAGTACTTC. The encoded protein is CAWSVKFYEQYF. This chain joins TRBV30 and TRBJ2-7, with unresolved D. Trimming shortened V by 0 bases and J by 4 bases, and 7 bases separated the two germline ends. This CDR3 has 12 residues. The germline V gene encodes CDR1 GTSNPN and CDR2 SVGIG (reference sequence).

The CDR3 bases are TGTGCCAGCAGTGTTTTAGGTAGCGGGAGGTACAGCTCCTACAATGAGCAGTTCTTC. Translating gives CASSVLGSGRYSSYNEQFF. This rearrangement joins TRBV6-1 to TRBJ2-1, with 10 positions matching TRBD2. The CDR3 runs 19 residues. V lost 4 bases, J lost 0 bases, and 12 bases stayed unmatched. CDR1 is MNHNS and CDR2 is SASEGT in the germline V gene.

The CDR3 DNA reads as TGTGCCAGCAGCTTACTAGATCAGCCCCAGCATTTT. Amino acids: CASSLLDQPQHF. The J gene is TRBJ1-5, the V gene TRBV11-2; D unclear. V was shortened by 2 bases and J by 5 bases, with 4 bases between the two germline ends. CDR1 is SGHAT and CDR2 is FQNNGV in the germline V gene. The CDR3 spans 12 residues.

This clone has more than one count but fewer than ten. CDR3 nucleotides: TGTGCCAGCAGCCTACGGGTTCACGCTAATGAAAAACTGTTTTTT. Translated: CASSLRVHANEKLFF. The genes are TRBV6-1 and TRBJ1-4; D is uncertain. The CDR3 length is 15 residues. CDR1 MNHNS and CDR2 SASEGT come from the germline V gene. Trimming pared 6 bases from V and 3 bases from J, leaving 14 bases between.

The V call is TRBV4-3, the J call TRBJ2-6; no clear D. V shed 0 bases and J shed 0 bases, with 12 bases lying between them. The CDR3 is made up of 18 amino acids. CDR1 is LGHNA, CDR2 YSLEER, per germline. The CDR3 DNA is TGCGCCAGCAGCCAAGATCCACAGTCCATCTCTGGGGCCAACGTCCTGACTTTC. Encoded protein: CASSQDPQSISGANVLTF.

This clone was recorded only once. V and J are TRBV6-5 and TRBJ1-1; 10 bases map to TRBD1. Germline-derived CDR1 and CDR2 are MNHEY and SVGAGI. The CDR3 totals 14 residues. V lost 5 bases, J lost 6 bases, and 6 bases stayed unmatched. The chain's CDR3 is CASSTGTGDAEAFF. The CDR3 coding sequence is TGTGCCAGCAGTACCGGGACAGGGGACGCTGAAGCTTTCTTT.

About this clone itself: At the DNA level, this CDR3 is encoded by other sequences in the same sample as well. The chain has TRBV18 and TRBJ1-4; no clear D gene. CDR1 and CDR2 (germline): KGHSH, LQKENI. Trimming stripped 2 bases from V and 8 bases from J, with 6 bases between. The length of the CDR3 is 12 residues. The CDR3 spells CASSPGREKLFF. CDR3 in DNA: TGTGCCAGCTCACCAGGGAGAGAAAAACTGTTTTTT. Full variable domain (remainder filled in from reference TRBV18 and TRBJ1-4): NAGVMQNPRHLVRRRGQEARLRCSPMKGHSHVYWYRQLPEEGLKFMVYLQKENIIDESGMPKERFSAEFPKEGPSILRIQQVVRGDSAAYFCASSPGREKLFFGSGTQLSVL.

The chain carries TRBV6-1 and TRBJ2-5; D may be TRBD1 (6 bases). The V end lost 4 bases, the J end lost 3 bases, and 12 bases lay between the germline ends. Germline lookup yields CDR1 MNHNS and CDR2 SASEGT. The length of the CDR3 is 14 residues. CDR3 in DNA: TGTGCCAGCAGTGGACGTAGGACAGAAGAGACCCAGTACTTC. It codes for CASSGRRTEETQYF.